The rows below give T cell receptor beta chains drawn from one sample of a study of chemoradiotherapy in HPV16-positive cancers. Here immunoSEQ multiplex PCR was the method, and the copy in TCRdb shows in-frame clones only, minus some. Of about 67,000 clones in the sample, 85% to 90% were seen once. Sequenced here: blood, sampled from a patient who underwent chemoradiotherapy. Receptors were obtained from a human donor with HPV-associated anogenital cancer. Each CDR3 is given with its conserved first and last residue. A D gene is named only where the DNA matches it firmly. Size tells how often a clone was seen (once, few, many) or the class of an expanded clone, and some rows leave it out.

d_gene,j_gene,v_gene,abundance,CDR3nt,CDR3aa
.,TRBJ2-2,TRBV14,.,TGTGCCAGCAGCGCTCTACTCCCTGGGGACACCGGGGAGCTGTTTTTT,CASSALLPGDTGELFF
.,TRBJ2-2,TRBV4-1,.,TGCGCCAGCAGGTCCACAAACACCGGGGAGCTGTTTTTT,CASRSTNTGELFF
TRBD1,TRBJ1-4,TRBV29-1,.,TGCAGCGTTGTGGGACAGGGTAATGAAAAACTGTTTTTT,CSVVGQGNEKLFF
.,TRBJ2-7,TRBV7-2,.,TGTGCCAGCAGCGTCGCGGTCCCTTACGAGCAGTACTTC,CASSVAVPYEQYF
TRBD1,TRBJ2-1,TRBV29-1,once,TGCAGTGCCCGGGACAGGGGTTACAATGAGCAGTTCTTC,CSARDRGYNEQFF
TRBD1,TRBJ1-1,TRBV7-9,.,TGTGCCAGCAGAGACAACAGGGGGCTGAACACTGAAGCTTTCTTT,CASRDNRGLNTEAFF
.,TRBJ1-2,TRBV19,.,TGTGCCAGTAGTACGCCCGGGGGCTATGGCTACACTTTC,CASSTPGGYGYTF
TRBD1,TRBJ1-1,TRBV4-1,.,TGCGCCAGCAGCCATACAGGGGTGAACACTGAAGCTTTCTTT,CASSHTGVNTEAFF
.,TRBJ1-2,TRBV2,few,TGTGCCAGCAGTGACTTGGTGTATGGCTACACCTTC,CASSDLVYGYTF
.,TRBJ1-5,TRBV6-5,.,TGTGCCAGCAGTTTGGTACAGAGCAATCAGCCCCAGCATTTT,CASSLVQSNQPQHF
TRBD2,TRBJ2-3,TRBV27,.,TGTGCCAGCTCATACTCTCGGGGGGGCCTTATCACAGATACGCAGTATTTT,CASSYSRGGLITDTQYF
.,TRBJ2-4,TRBV5-1,.,TGCGCCAGCAGCTTGGCCGATCTAGGAAAAAAAAACATTCAGTACTTC,CASSLADLGKKNIQYF
.,TRBJ2-5,TRBV6-1,.,TGTGCCAGCAGTGTCAGAAGCGGTCTTCAAGAGACCCAGTACTTC,CASSVRSGLQETQYF
.,TRBJ1-4,TRBV10-3,.,TGTGCCATCAGGGAGAATGAAAAACTGTTTTTT,CAIRENEKLFF
TRBD2,TRBJ2-3,TRBV5-4,.,TGTGCCAGCAGCAGAAGACTAGCGGGAGGGCGGGCAGATACGCAGTATTTT,CASSRRLAGGRADTQYF
TRBD1,TRBJ1-2,TRBV4-1,.,TGCGCCAGCAGCCAAGTTTACAGGGGTGAGAACTATGGCTACACCTTC,CASSQVYRGENYGYTF
.,TRBJ2-7,TRBV7-6,.,TGTGCCAGCAGCTTTTCGGCGGGGTCGGGCTTCTACTACGAGCAGTACTTC,CASSFSAGSGFYYEQYF
TRBD1,TRBJ1-2,TRBV29-1,.,TGCAGCGTTGAGACAGGGGGGACGTATGGCTACACCTTC,CSVETGGTYGYTF
TRBD2,TRBJ2-7,TRBV27,.,TGTGCCAGCAGAGCGGGAGGGCCGGGCGAGCAGTACTTC,CASRAGGPGEQYF
.,TRBJ2-3,TRBV7-3,.,TGTGCCAGCAGCCCAAGCCCCACAGATACGCAGTATTTT,CASSPSPTDTQYF
.,TRBJ2-6,TRBV6-1,.,TGTGCCAGCACGAGATCTGGGGCCAACGTCCTGACTTTC,CASTRSGANVLTF
TRBD1,TRBJ1-1,TRBV19,.,TGTGCCAGTAGCTCGACAGGGGTAAGGGGGAACACTGAAGCTTTCTTT,CASSSTGVRGNTEAFF
TRBD1,TRBJ2-6,TRBV10-1,.,TGCGCCAGCAGTGAGGAGGCAGGGGGCAACTCTGGGGCCAACGTCCTGACTTTC,CASSEEAGGNSGANVLTF
TRBD1,TRBJ2-7,TRBV4-1,.,TGCGCCAGCAGCCAGGGACAGGGGGCCTACGAGCAGTACTTC,CASSQGQGAYEQYF
.,TRBJ2-2,TRBV7-3,.,TGTGCCAGCAGCTTAAATCCATCACTATCGAACACCGGGGAGCTGTTTTTT,CASSLNPSLSNTGELFF
.,TRBJ2-7,TRBV7-2,.,TGTGCCAGCAGCTTAGCGGGAGCCCTCTCCTACGAGCAGTACTTC,CASSLAGALSYEQYF
TRBD1,TRBJ2-7,TRBV25-1,.,TGTGCCAGCACCAGACAGGGGTCGAGCTCCTACGAGCAGTACTTC,CASTRQGSSSYEQYF
.,TRBJ1-1,TRBV19,.,TGTGCCAGTAGTATCACGTACGGAGGGGACACTGAAGCTTTCTTT,CASSITYGGDTEAFF
.,TRBJ1-1,TRBV9,.,TGTGCCAGCAGCGTAGCCCTGTCTGGGTCCACTGAAGCTTTCTTT,CASSVALSGSTEAFF
.,TRBJ2-7,TRBV19,.,TGTGCCAGTAGCAACTTCTTAAACTACGAGCAGTACTTC,CASSNFLNYEQYF
.,TRBJ1-4,TRBV2,.,TGTGCCAGCACCCGGGGGGCTTCGGAGGTAGAAAAACTGTTTTTT,CASTRGASEVEKLFF
.,TRBJ2-3,TRBV28,.,TGTGCCTCCTCAAGGGGCTATACGCAGTATTTT,CASSRGYTQYF
TRBD1,TRBJ2-2,TRBV27,.,TGTGCCAGCAAGCGCCGGCAGGGGGACACCGGGGAGCTGTTTTTT,CASKRRQGDTGELFF
TRBD2,TRBJ2-3,TRBV28,.,TGTGCCAGCAGTTCCGGACTAGGGAGTCAGTATTTT,CASSSGLGSQYF
.,TRBJ2-5,TRBV19,.,TGTGCCAGTAGTCATCTTTTTGAGGGAGAGACCCAGTACTTC,CASSHLFEGETQYF
.,TRBJ2-3,TRBV6-6,once,TGTGCCAGCAACAAGGTGGGCCGGAGGGATACGCAGTATTTT,CASNKVGRRDTQYF
.,TRBJ2-3,TRBV6-1,few,TGTGCCAGCAGTGAAATGGTCTATCTGAGGGAGGCAGATACGCAGTATTTT,CASSEMVYLREADTQYF
.,TRBJ1-2,TRBV10-3,.,TGTGCCATCAGTGAGTCCGCGGCGACCTATGGCTACACCTTC,CAISESAATYGYTF
.,TRBJ2-1,TRBV5-6,.,TGTGCCAGCAGCTTGGCCCTAGCAGCGGACAATGGGCAGTTCTTC,CASSLALAADNGQFF
.,TRBJ2-1,TRBV6-5,once,TGTGCCAGCAGTCCCCCCGGGGGTGAGCAGTTCTTC,CASSPPGGEQFF
.,TRBJ1-1,TRBV4-1,.,TGCGCCAGCAGCCAACCCACTTCCAGGCGGACTGAAGCTTTCTTT,CASSQPTSRRTEAFF
.,TRBJ2-7,TRBV19,.,TGTGCCTCTGGTAACTGGGCCTACGAGCAGTACTTC,CASGNWAYEQYF
TRBD1,TRBJ2-6,TRBV13,.,TGTGCCAGCACCTGGACAGGCTCTGGGGCCAACGTCCTGACTTTC,CASTWTGSGANVLTF
.,TRBJ1-3,TRBV2,.,TGTGCCAGCACAGTGGGATCTGGAAACACCATATATTTT,CASTVGSGNTIYF
.,TRBJ1-1,TRBV14,once,TGTGCCAGCAGCCAAGATCAGAACACTGAAGCTTTCTTT,CASSQDQNTEAFF
.,TRBJ1-3,TRBV7-9,.,TGTGCCAGCAGCTTAAATGACCTCCGAGCAGGAAACACCATATATTTT,CASSLNDLRAGNTIYF
TRBD2,TRBJ2-4,TRBV5-6,.,TGTGCCAGCAGCCCCGGGAGGGAGGACATTCAGTACTTC,CASSPGREDIQYF
.,TRBJ1-2,TRBV14,.,TGTGCCAGCAGCCCTGGGACCTATGGCTACACCTTC,CASSPGTYGYTF
.,TRBJ2-2,TRBV11-3,.,TGTGCCAGCAGCCCGAGGTCCAACACCGGGGAGCTGTTTTTT,CASSPRSNTGELFF
.,TRBJ1-2,TRBV27,.,TGTGCCAGCAGTTTATCGGGTGGACGTTATGGCTACACCTTC,CASSLSGGRYGYTF
.,TRBJ1-5,TRBV19,.,TGTGCCAGTACCACGACGGGTAGCAATCAGCCCCAGCATTTT,CASTTTGSNQPQHF
.,TRBJ1-6,TRBV5-4,medium-sized,TGTGCCAGCAGGACCCTAAAGGGCGGGTTGGGACCCCTCCACTTT,CASRTLKGGLGPLHF
.,TRBJ2-7,TRBV27,.,TGTGCCAGCAGTTTATCCAGGGCCCACGAGCAGTACTTC,CASSLSRAHEQYF
TRBD1,TRBJ2-3,TRBV10-3,.,TGTGCCATCAGTGACGATCTCCGGGACAGGGGGCGGAAAGATACGCAGTATTTT,CAISDDLRDRGRKDTQYF
.,TRBJ1-2,TRBV13,.,TGTGCCAGCAGCTTAGGGTCAGAAGCTAACTATGGCTACACCTTC,CASSLGSEANYGYTF